This T cell receptor (beta chain) was recovered during a study of blood T cell repertoires in COVID-19. Study-level information: The cDNA or gDNA used as material had been derived from T cells, B-cell-depleted T cells, or PBMCs.

Original data processing: By means of reference gene primer amplification, nucleated cell counts were estimated. Sequencing used immunoSEQ multiplex PCR; TCRdb keeps in-frame clones, though not all of them. V and J calls and clone size are copied from that table; D and trimming were computed from the DNA. The sample has fewer than 200,000 clones, 81% seen once. This CDR3 has 14 amino acids. Germline V CDR1 and CDR2: SNHLY, FYNNEI. Trimming cost V 4 bases and J 4 bases, with 11 bases left between them. Sequencing used peripheral blood. The chain joins TRBV2 to TRBJ1-5; a weak D match, TRBD1 (5 bases). The receptor comes from a woman older than 75 with COVID-19, enrolled during active disease. CDR3 DNA: TGTGCCAGCAGTGGACCGACAGATAATCAGCCCCAGCATTTT. Translated: CASSGPTDNQPQHF.